This T cell receptor (beta chain) was observed in a study of blood T cells in healthy people across ages. Whole-study findings and limits: Unknown donor CMV status possibly confounded expanded clonotype changes.

Alongside a J-beta primer mix, a sample-barcoded 5' primer served in a second PCR lasting about 7 to 11 cycles. Tags on each cDNA molecule came from a template-switch adaptor with 12 random nucleotides. One entry per CDR3 protein, called by TCRdb with MiXCR from the 5' RACE reads. The sample lists about 1.8 million distinct CDR3 sequences, 40% to 55% seen once, with over 2% in the top ten. The germline gives CDR1 SGHVS, CDR2 FQNEAQ. The CDR3 loop spans 15 amino acids. V lost 5 bases to trimming and J lost 3 bases, with 17 bases between them. Donor samples were obtained from healthy Caucasian individuals from Russia, aged about 6 to 95. This clonotype was counted only a few times. What it binds is not known.

This chain links TRBV7-8 with TRBJ2-7; D is possibly TRBD1 or TRBD2 (5 bases each). Specimen: blood. The clonotype comes from a middle-aged woman in good health. The CDR3 DNA reads TGTGCCAGCAGCACAAAAGGGACGCAAAGCTACGAGCAGTACTTC. Translation: CASSTKGTQSYEQYF.